A selection of T cell receptor beta chains follows, all from one sample in a study of blood T cell repertoires in COVID-19. Profiled with immunoSEQ multiplex PCR; TCRdb holds only in-frame clones, not every one. The top ten clones hold roughly 7.3% of a sample with 150,000 to 200,000 clones, roughly 84% of them seen once. Sequencing was done on a sample of PBMCs or T cells enriched from blood (not recorded which). The receptors were sampled from a woman in her 50s who had recovered from COVID-19. CDR3s leave out the opening cysteine and the closing phenylalanine or tryptophan. The D gene is left open where the match is weak.

d_call: .; j_call: TRBJ2-7; cdr3_length: 9; v_call: TRBV27; cdr3_aa: ASSYGVEQY
d_call: TRBD1; j_call: TRBJ1-2; cdr3_length: 14; v_call: TRBV4-1; cdr3_aa: ASSQEGQGAIYGYT
d_call: .; j_call: TRBJ1-3; cdr3_length: 12; v_call: TRBV7-2; cdr3_aa: ASSLEQAGNTIY
d_call: TRBD1; j_call: TRBJ2-1; cdr3_length: 16; v_call: TRBV4-3; cdr3_aa: ASSQEISTGTGGNEQF
d_call: TRBD1; j_call: TRBJ1-1; cdr3_length: 11; v_call: TRBV19; cdr3_aa: ASSQDRVTEAF
d_call: TRBD1; j_call: TRBJ1-5; cdr3_length: 11; v_call: TRBV19; cdr3_aa: ASNRGNNQPQH
d_call: TRBD2; j_call: TRBJ2-3; cdr3_length: 13; v_call: TRBV4-1; cdr3_aa: ASSQPGTSADTQY
d_call: .; j_call: TRBJ2-6; cdr3_length: 14; v_call: TRBV4-3; cdr3_aa: ASSQDAGSGANVLT
d_call: .; j_call: TRBJ1-5; cdr3_length: 10; v_call: TRBV19; cdr3_aa: ASSASFGPQH
d_call: .; j_call: TRBJ1-2; cdr3_length: 9; v_call: TRBV2; cdr3_aa: ASSGPGYYT
d_call: TRBD2; j_call: TRBJ2-3; cdr3_length: 12; v_call: TRBV28; cdr3_aa: ATSSGSPADTQY
d_call: TRBD1; j_call: TRBJ2-7; cdr3_length: 13; v_call: TRBV6-5; cdr3_aa: ASSRGQGVSYEQY
d_call: TRBD2; j_call: TRBJ2-3; cdr3_length: 12; v_call: TRBV5-4; cdr3_aa: ASSLAGGTDTQY
d_call: .; j_call: TRBJ2-5; cdr3_length: 10; v_call: TRBV11-2; cdr3_aa: ASSFLLETQY
d_call: TRBD1; j_call: TRBJ1-2; cdr3_length: 12; v_call: TRBV19; cdr3_aa: ASSPPTGVYGYT
d_call: TRBD2; j_call: TRBJ2-1; cdr3_length: 13; v_call: TRBV5-1; cdr3_aa: ASSSPGLAGAEQF
d_call: TRBD1; j_call: TRBJ1-2; cdr3_length: 13; v_call: TRBV10-3; cdr3_aa: AISETGTGDYGYT
d_call: TRBD2; j_call: TRBJ2-3; cdr3_length: 15; v_call: TRBV27; cdr3_aa: ASSRGSGTSSTDTQY
d_call: TRBD1; j_call: TRBJ2-7; cdr3_length: 13; v_call: TRBV6-5; cdr3_aa: ASRKGQGLVYEQY
d_call: TRBD2; j_call: TRBJ2-7; cdr3_length: 14; v_call: TRBV7-2; cdr3_aa: ASSSTAQRESQEQY
d_call: .; j_call: TRBJ1-2; cdr3_length: 11; v_call: TRBV12-3/TRBV12-4; cdr3_aa: ASMVAGTYGYT
d_call: TRBD2; j_call: TRBJ2-2; cdr3_length: 13; v_call: TRBV6-5; cdr3_aa: ASRIAGWNTGELF
d_call: TRBD1; j_call: TRBJ1-2; cdr3_length: 12; v_call: TRBV28; cdr3_aa: ASSLPQGNYGYT
d_call: TRBD1; j_call: TRBJ1-3; cdr3_length: 14; v_call: TRBV28; cdr3_aa: ASSFGRGQFGNTIY
d_call: TRBD1; j_call: TRBJ1-2; cdr3_length: 13; v_call: TRBV9; cdr3_aa: ASSVVGTANYGYT
d_call: TRBD2; j_call: TRBJ2-7; cdr3_length: 13; v_call: TRBV19; cdr3_aa: ASSRGTSGSYEQY
d_call: TRBD1; j_call: TRBJ2-1; cdr3_length: 14; v_call: TRBV29-1; cdr3_aa: SVGYAGTGGSGEQF
d_call: TRBD1; j_call: TRBJ1-4; cdr3_length: 11; v_call: TRBV19; cdr3_aa: ASSDRGNEKLF
d_call: TRBD2; j_call: TRBJ2-3; cdr3_length: 10; v_call: TRBV27; cdr3_aa: ASSFSGRAQY
d_call: .; j_call: TRBJ1-5; cdr3_length: 12; v_call: TRBV28; cdr3_aa: ASSGTGNNQPQH
d_call: TRBD1; j_call: TRBJ2-2; cdr3_length: 14; v_call: TRBV6-2/TRBV6-3; cdr3_aa: ASSDRDRVNTGELF
d_call: .; j_call: TRBJ1-5; cdr3_length: 12; v_call: TRBV2; cdr3_aa: ASTVVGGNQPQH
d_call: .; j_call: TRBJ2-2; cdr3_length: 16; v_call: TRBV2; cdr3_aa: ASSGPESAGRWGGELF
d_call: .; j_call: TRBJ1-6; cdr3_length: 14; v_call: TRBV12-5; cdr3_aa: ASGFVITGNNSPLH
d_call: .; j_call: TRBJ2-7; cdr3_length: 17; v_call: TRBV4-3; cdr3_aa: ASSQQTGGPSGRPYEQY
d_call: .; j_call: TRBJ1-6; cdr3_length: 13; v_call: TRBV13; cdr3_aa: ASSLLAAGYSPLH
d_call: .; j_call: TRBJ1-1; cdr3_length: 13; v_call: TRBV27; cdr3_aa: ASSFPGTPNTEAF
d_call: .; j_call: TRBJ2-3; cdr3_length: 12; v_call: TRBV5-4; cdr3_aa: ASSLQGATDTQY
d_call: .; j_call: TRBJ2-3; cdr3_length: 13; v_call: TRBV7-9; cdr3_aa: ASSLDFGGTDTQY
d_call: .; j_call: TRBJ1-2; cdr3_length: 10; v_call: TRBV27; cdr3_aa: ASSLRGYGYT